This TCR beta chain was sequenced for a study of CD8 T cells in Susac syndrome. The multiple sclerosis controls consisted of treatment-naive patients with relapsing-remitting disease, either stable or active. The TEMRA cells underwent FACS enrichment, while the CD8+ and CD4+ T cells underwent negative isolation. Random hexamers served to reverse transcribe roughly 0.45 to 1 ug RNA. TCR beta CDR3 was amplified by immunoSEQ covering 54 Vbeta and 13 Jbeta. TCRdb re-called the immunoSEQ multiplex PCR reads with MiXCR, one entry per CDR3 protein. The sample has a few hundred thousand distinct CDR3 sequences; about 93% are singletons. The CDR3 is 14 residues long. From germline, CDR1 is DFQATT and CDR2 SNEGSKA (reference sequence). With 1 base removed from V and 0 bases from J, the gap between germline ends came to 7 bases.

Sequencing was carried out using CD4+ T cells from PBMCs. The receptor was derived from a human donor with multiple sclerosis. This rearrangement joins TRBV20-1 to TRBJ1-3; D is unresolved. CDR3 DNA: TGCAGTGCTAGAGTTAGTAGCTCTGGAAACACCATATATTTT. Encoded protein: CSARVSSSGNTIYF.